Presented here are 10 T cell receptor beta chains from one specimen sequenced in a study of cytomegalovirus exposure and HLA in healthy donors. Vbeta (60) and Jbeta (13) primers were used in the PCR. Libraries were prepared by immunoSEQ multiplex PCR; TCRdb keeps only in-frame clonotypes and omits some of them. The top ten clones hold around 0.67% of a sample with approximately 130,000 clones, about four fifths of them seen once. The sample taken for sequencing was PBMCs. The receptors here all came from a man aged 18-30 years in good health and CMV-seronegative.

V gene TRBV5-1 combines with J gene TRBJ1-1, with 7 nucleotides matching TRBD1. This CDR3 is built from 13 residues. Germline CDR1 and CDR2: SGHRS and YFSETQ. After removal of 4 bases from V and 6 bases from J, the junction contained 6 bases not matched to a gene. CDR3 bases: TGCGCCAGCAGCCAAGACAGGGACGCTGAAGCTTTCTTT. It yields the protein CASSQDRDAEAFF.

The chain links TRBV27 to TRBJ1-4, with TRBD1 matching over 10 bases. The V segment lost 4 bases and the J segment 8 bases; nucleotides outside the gene matches: 22. CDR3 size: 20 residues. CDR1 and CDR2 (germline): MNHEY, SMNVEV (reference sequence). CDR3 coding DNA: TGTGCCAGCAGTTATAGGGTGAAAAGGACAGGGGGTATCAGTTTGGAAAAACTGTTTTTT. Amino acids: CASSYRVKRTGGISLEKLFF.

V and J are TRBV5-1 and TRBJ1-4; possibly TRBD1 for D (5 bases). Trimming took off 4 bases at V and 5 bases at J, with 12 bases between the two ends. Per germline, CDR1 SGHRS and CDR2 YFSETQ. This CDR3 region has 14 residues. Here the CDR3 DNA reads TGCGCCAGCAGCCCGGACATATCAAATGAAAAACTGTTTTTT. It translates to CASSPDISNEKLFF.

The chain carries TRBV29-1 and TRBJ1-5, with TRBD1 identical over 9 bases. The CDR3 spans 13 residues. J lost 2 bases, V lost 6 bases, and 2 bases had no gene match. Germline V gives CDR1 SQVTM, CDR2 ANQGSEA. The CDR3 DNA follows: TGCAGCGTGCGGGACAGGGGCAATCAGCCCCAGCATTTT. Residues: CSVRDRGNQPQHF.

The rearrangement links TRBV30 to TRBJ1-2, with D perhaps TRBD1 (5 bases). V was clipped by 3 bases and J by 4 bases, with 9 bases between them. From germline, CDR1 is GTSNPN and CDR2 SVGIG (reference sequence). The CDR3 runs to 12 residues. The CDR3, as DNA: TGTGCCTGGAGCCCCCAGGGCTATGGCTACACCTTC. This gives the protein CAWSPQGYGYTF.

Turning to this clone: The sample holds other DNA sequences that translate to the same CDR3. This chain joins TRBV10-3 and TRBJ1-1, with a possible D match to TRBD1 (6 bases). V gave up 2 bases and J gave up 5 bases, with 9 bases separating them. The CDR3 totals 13 residues. The germline gives CDR1 ENHRY, CDR2 SYGVKD. The CDR3 is CAISERGGTEAFF. Here the CDR3 DNA reads TGTGCCATCAGTGAGAGAGGGGGTACTGAAGCTTTCTTT.

This clone was recorded a few times. J is TRBJ1-2 and V is TRBV19; 12 nucleotides match TRBD1. This CDR3 spans 17 amino acids. V shed 3 bases and J 3 bases; nucleotides not matched to a gene: 8. Germline loops: CDR1 LNHDA, CDR2 SQIVND (reference sequence). DNA of the CDR3: TGTGCCAGTAGTATCTCGGGAGGGACAGGGGGCGACTATGGCTACACCTTC. Translation gives CASSISGGTGGDYGYTF.

V gene TRBV18 combines with J gene TRBJ2-7; D gene uncertain. Germline V gives CDR1 KGHSH, CDR2 LQKENI. The CDR3 consists of 14 residues. V was trimmed by 6 bases and J by 0 bases, leaving 12 bases between them. The CDR3, as DNA: TGTGCCAGCTCTATACAGAGAGACTCCTACGAGCAGTACTTC. Its translation is CASSIQRDSYEQYF.

The rearrangement uses TRBV6-5 and TRBJ1-2; D is undetermined. Trimming took off 0 bases at V and 5 bases at J, with 16 bases between the two ends. CDR1 and CDR2 (germline): MNHEY, SVGAGI. This CDR3 comprises 16 residues. The CDR3 region is CASSYSTMRAVYGYTF. CDR3 DNA: TGTGCCAGCAGTTACTCGACGATGAGGGCGGTATATGGCTACACCTTC.

The genes are TRBV30 and TRBJ1-2, with a possible D match to TRBD1 (5 bases). The CDR3 contains 18 residues. The germline V and J ends were trimmed by 2 bases and 8 bases, with 30 bases remaining between them. Germline V lookup: CDR1 GTSNPN, CDR2 SVGIG (reference sequence). CDR3 bases: TGTGCCTGGAGTCTTCGGCACCCAGGACAAGGGTTCCTGTGGGGCTACACCTTC. Translating gives CAWSLRHPGQGFLWGYTF.